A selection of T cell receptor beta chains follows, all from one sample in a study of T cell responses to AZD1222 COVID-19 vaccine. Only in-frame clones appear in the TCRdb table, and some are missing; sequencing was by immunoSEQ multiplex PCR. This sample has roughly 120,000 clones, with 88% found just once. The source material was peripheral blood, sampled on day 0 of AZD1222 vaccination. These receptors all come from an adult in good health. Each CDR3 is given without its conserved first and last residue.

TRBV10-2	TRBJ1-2	ASSEARVAGYGYT
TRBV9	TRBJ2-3	ASSVGTDTQY
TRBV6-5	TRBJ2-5	ASSQTSLTETQY
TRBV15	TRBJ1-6	ATSRGWAGETPLH
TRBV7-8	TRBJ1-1	ASSPTSGTPNTEAF
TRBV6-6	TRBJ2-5	ASRKGGQETQY
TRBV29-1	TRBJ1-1	SVDKDTDTEAF
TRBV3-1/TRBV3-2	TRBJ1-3	ASSQGLAGNTIY
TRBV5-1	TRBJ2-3	ASSSLTSVVDTQY
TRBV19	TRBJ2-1	ASSTGGPYNEQF
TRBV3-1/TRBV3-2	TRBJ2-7	ASSQSLAGDEQY
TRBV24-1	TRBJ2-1	ATSPTLGASGRDEQF
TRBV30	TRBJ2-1	AWVRGSRVAF
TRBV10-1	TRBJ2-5	ASSLTRSSETQY
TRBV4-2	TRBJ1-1	ASMTQMGETEAF
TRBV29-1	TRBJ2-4	SVNDRGVKNIQY
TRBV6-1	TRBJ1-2	ASSEGARRYGYT
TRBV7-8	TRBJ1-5	ASSLARQGNQPQH
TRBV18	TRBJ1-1	ASSPPSRAGGTEAF
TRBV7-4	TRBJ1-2	ASSRRRDSIFYGYT
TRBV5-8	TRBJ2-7	ASSLWRGRYEQY
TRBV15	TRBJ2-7	ATSRPPGEQY
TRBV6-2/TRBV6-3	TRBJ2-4	ASSYSSQGPKNIQY
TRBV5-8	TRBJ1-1	ASSFSGRYTEAF
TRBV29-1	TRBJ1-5	SVAEGGQTQPQH
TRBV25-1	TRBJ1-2	ASSQGYGYT
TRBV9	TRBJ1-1	ASSSQVSATEAF
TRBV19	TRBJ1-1	ASSMRANTEAF
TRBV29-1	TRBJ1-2	SVVESRNLYGYT
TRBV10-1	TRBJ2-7	ASRVDRGTEQY
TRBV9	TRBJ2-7	ASSVAGTGYEQY